The clone carrying this T cell receptor (beta chain) was observed a single time. Source study methods: From reference gene primer amplification, estimates of nucleated cell counts were derived. The method was immunoSEQ multiplex PCR; TCRdb's version includes in-frame clones alone and lacks a portion of them. That table supplies the V and J calls and clone size; D and trimming were determined from the DNA. Of under 300,000 clones detected, approximately 90% appear once; the ten largest clones hold 2% to 2.5%. This entry belongs to a study of blood T cell repertoires in COVID-19. At the level of the study: COVID-19 samples from acute and convalescent phases originated in the United States, Italy and Spain.

Those who participated ranged in age from roughly 18 to 89 years and resided in about two dozen US areas. Sample: PBMCs or T cells enriched from blood (not recorded which). This receptor was obtained from a woman in her forties with acute COVID-19.

The CDR3 DNA follows: TGTGCCAGCAGCCGGAACTGGGGGGGAATGAACACTGAAGCTTTCTTT. Translation gives CASSRNWGGMNTEAFF. The rearrangement uses TRBV5-6 and TRBJ1-1, with a possible D match to TRBD1 (5 bases). CDR3 size: 16 residues. Germline CDR1 and CDR2: SGHDT and YYEEEE. Trimming stripped 4 bases from V and 0 bases from J, with 16 bases between. Full variable domain (rest looked up from reference TRBV5-6 and TRBJ1-1): DAGVTQSPTHLIKTRGQQVTLRCSPKSGHDTVSWYQQALGQGPQFIFQYYEEEERQRGNFPDRFSGHQFPNYSSELNVNALLLGDSALYLCASSRNWGGMNTEAFFGQGTRLTVV.